This T cell receptor beta chain was captured by sequencing in a study of shared clonotypes between healthy human individuals. This clone was found a few times. Naive-designated CD8 cells lacked CD45RO, were positively enriched for CCR7, and omitted terminally differentiated effector memory CD45RA+ cells. This CDR3 contains 12 residues. Germline CDR1 is SGHNT and CDR2 is YYREEE (reference sequence). V dropped 4 bases and J dropped 6; count of bases not matched to a gene: 3. Method: immunoSEQ multiplex PCR; TCRdb's copy keeps in-frame clones and lacks some. The sample includes some 630,000 clones, about 95% of them seen just once.

The source material was naive CD8+ T cells sorted from blood. The chain joins TRBV5-4 to TRBJ1-1; 7 bases agree with TRBD1. The source of this sequence is a woman younger than 45 in good health. The DNA for the CDR3 is TGTGCCAGCAGCCCAGGGACAGCTGAAGCTTTCTTT. Protein sequence: CASSPGTAEAFF.